This entry features one T cell receptor beta chain sequence. What it recognizes is unknown. These data are taken from a study of shared clonotypes between healthy human individuals. It was into CD45RA+ naive and CD45RA-negative memory subsets that the CD4+ cells were split. Assay used: immunoSEQ multiplex PCR; TCRdb lists only in-frame clones, some missing. The data show roughly 2.6 million clones, around 90% seen once. CDR3 length: 13 residues. Germline-derived CDR1 and CDR2 are SEHNR and FQNEAQ (reference sequence). Trimming cost V 1 base and J 5 bases, with 6 bases left between them. The study, taken as a whole, reports: Clonotype sharing levels among donors were expected to vary with sequencing depth.

The sequence was obtained from a man aged 18 to 29 in good health. Sequenced input: naive CD4+ T cells sorted from blood. The sample's subset: CD45RA+ positively selected. This chain links TRBV7-9 with TRBJ1-5, with D unresolved. This CDR3 reads CASSLDRDQPQHF. DNA for the CDR3: TGTGCCAGCAGCTTAGACAGAGATCAGCCCCAGCATTTT.